This T cell receptor beta chain was identified during a study of breast tumors, draining lymph nodes, adjacent tissues. Whole-study results and caveats: Data fit most tumor T cells coming from lymph node, expanding in tumor. Tumor repertoires ranked between lymph nodes and nontumor tissue in diversity, with V and J gene preferences. Luminal-like breast cancer showed significantly higher tumor–nontumor repertoire similarity than basal-like. Data only fit, rather than demonstrated, lymph node origin of most tumor T cells.

The length of the CDR3 is 13 residues. Germline V CDR1 and CDR2: SGHAT, FQNNGV. Only a few counts were recorded for this clonotype. Its antigen is still unknown. This may stem from a read error, because a much larger clone lies one nucleotide away. TCRdb ran MiXCR on the multiplex PCR reads and lists one entry per CDR3 protein. This table holds 160,000 or so distinct CDR3 sequences, 30% to 35% found once. Axillary draining lymph nodes of breast cancer patients supplied the node samples. The origin of this receptor is a female donor with breast cancer. Some clones in this sample may be carry-over from other donors' samples. Input material: axillary lymph node tissue. The V and J genes are TRBV11-2 and TRBJ2-5; D uncertain. CDR3 coding DNA: TGTGCCAGCAGCTCAGGCTACCAAGCGACCCAGTACTTC. It yields the protein CASSSGYQATQYF.